The count of the clone carrying this T cell receptor (beta chain) is one. As yet, its antigen is unknown. Amplification of TCR beta CDR3 regions used RNA as the template. First-round RT-PCR targeting the TCR CDR3 was performed with the HTBI primer set. Each CDR3 protein is one row after TCRdb ran MiXCR on the multiplex PCR reads. The table lists just over 550,000 distinct CDR3 sequences, 40% to 55% of them singletons. Graves' hyperthyroidism without ophthalmopathy progression within 18 months was termed stable. Newly diagnosed hyperthyroidism, duration under 2 months, in patients aged 18 to 65. These data originate in a study of T cells in Graves' hyperthyroidism and ophthalmopathy. V gave up 9 bases and J gave up 2 bases, with 20 bases separating them. The CDR3 is 15 amino acids. Germline loops: CDR1 SNHLY, CDR2 FYNNEI. Findings and limits, study-wide: Median prediction lead before ophthalmopathy onset was around 6.9 months with the model. Clonotypes that were expanded in thyroid above 0.001 mostly appeared in blood too.

Sequences were obtained from peripheral blood or thyroid tissue (not recorded which). The origin of this receptor is a woman aged 18-29 years with Graves' hyperthyroidism. The rearrangement links TRBV2 to TRBJ2-7; D possibly uses TRBD1 or TRBD2 (5 bases each). This chain's CDR3 is CASSSYGGETYEQYF. CDR3 sequence (DNA): TGTGCCAGTAGTAGTTATGGGGGAGAGACCTACGAGCAGTACTTC.